The 17 T cell receptor beta chains below all came from one sample that was sequenced in a study of breast tumors, draining lymph nodes, adjacent tissues listed by TCRdb under 2016. The axillary draining lymph nodes of breast cancer patients were the source of the lymph node samples. Library preparation used multiplex PCR. TCRdb records Illumina HiSeq 2000 as the sequencer. TCRdb took the public reads, trimmed them with fastp at Q25, ran MiXCR for clone calling and kept in-frame beta chains. Each CDR3 protein gets just one entry, which takes the most common genes and DNA from the rows behind it. Across this sample there are over 250,000 distinct CDR3 sequences, with roughly 31% seen only once. In total, the top ten clones hold more than 1% of the sample. Sequences were obtained from axillary lymph node tissue. Receptors originate from a female donor with breast cancer. Some clones in this sample may be carry-over from other donors' samples.

This clonotype was counted at least ten times. This chain connects TRBV6-5 to TRBJ1-4; TRBD1 might be the D (6 bases). V lost 5 bases and J 8 bases, leaving 12 bases between the germline ends. Looked up from germline, CDR1 is MNHEY and CDR2 is SVGAGI. The CDR3 runs to 13 residues. The CDR3 DNA is TGTGCCAGCAGTCGACAGGAAGGAGAAAAACTGTTTTTT. It specifies CASSRQEGEKLFF.

This clonotype has a count of ten or more. This rearrangement joins TRBV20-1 to TRBJ2-7; 7 bases fit TRBD1. CDR1 and CDR2 (germline): DFQATT, SNEGSKA (reference sequence). The CDR3 is 14 amino acids. After removal of 6 bases from V and 1 base from J, the junction contained 9 bases not matched to a gene. The CDR3 region is CSAIDRDLSYEQYF. The CDR3 DNA is TGCAGTGCAATCGACAGGGACCTATCCTACGAGCAGTACTTC.

In its sample, this clonotype was seen many times. The chain employs TRBV20-1 and TRBJ2-3; 7 positions agree with TRBD2. V shed 0 bases, J shed 1 base, and the junction held 10 bases outside the gene matches. Germline V gives CDR1 DFQATT, CDR2 SNEGSKA (reference sequence). The CDR3 runs to 17 residues. The CDR3 DNA is TGCAGTGCTAGAGATCGGCGGGAGATGAGCGGCACAGATACGCAGTATTTT. It yields the protein CSARDRREMSGTDTQYF.

As concerns this clonotype: A much larger clone is a single base away; this may be a read error. This is likely a read error, given that the CDR3 carries no conserved phenylalanine or tryptophan at its end. This rearrangement joins TRBV7-9 to TRBJ2-7; no definite D call. The germline gives CDR1 SEHNR, CDR2 FQNEAQ (reference sequence). This CDR3 spans 14 amino acids. The V end lost 2 bases, the J end lost 1 base, and 9 bases lay between the germline ends. The CDR3 bases are TGTGCCAGCAGCTTATTTAGGGCTTCCTACGAGCAGTACCTC. This gives the protein CASSLFRASYEQYL.

As for this clonotype: A read error may explain this, as a much larger clone is one base away. The chain joins TRBV5-6 to TRBJ1-2, with D perhaps matching TRBD1 (5 bases). The CDR3 runs 16 residues. Germline V gene data show CDR1 as SGHDT and CDR2 as YYEEEE. The CDR3 DNA reads as TGTGCCAGCAGCTTGACAGGACTGACCGAGGCGGGTGGCCACACCTTC. Its translation is CASSLTGLTEAGGHTF.

This clonotype showed up just once. The genes are TRBV7-9 and TRBJ2-5, with 9 bases fitting TRBD2. This CDR3 comprises 18 residues. Trimming at V came to 2 bases and at J to 9 bases, leaving 19 bases not matched to a gene. Germline assignment: CDR1 SEHNR and CDR2 FQNEAQ (reference sequence). CDR3 amino acids: CASSLRRGWASGTEPQYF. The CDR3 DNA reads TGTGCCAGCAGCTTAAGAAGGGGATGGGCTAGCGGGACTGAGCCCCAGTACTTC.

This clonotype was seen only once. This sequence joins TRBV6-1 and TRBJ1-1; D perhaps matches TRBD1 (5 bases). The germline V gene has CDR1 MNHNS and CDR2 SASEGT. The CDR3 covers 15 residues. Trimming removed 7 bases at V and 5 bases at J, with 20 bases between. CDR3 protein: CASTYGGGMTTEAFF. The CDR3 region has the DNA TGTGCCAGCACCTATGGTGGGGGGATGACAACTGAAGCTTTCTTT.

This clonotype appeared many times. The V call is TRBV14, the J call TRBJ1-2; D not certain. Trimming pared 0 bases from V and 5 bases from J, leaving 7 bases between. Looked up from germline, CDR1 is SGHDN and CDR2 is FVKESK. This CDR3 contains 13 residues. Here the CDR3 DNA reads TGTGCCAGCAGCCAAGACGTACGTTATGGCTACACCTTC. It translates to CASSQDVRYGYTF.

This clonotype has a count of ten or more. This chain connects TRBV9 to TRBJ2-5, with TRBD1 as a possible D gene (5 bases). The V end lost 0 bases, the J end lost 5 bases, and 14 bases lay between the germline ends. CDR1 and CDR2 (germline): SGDLS, YYNGEE. The CDR3 is 15 amino acids. For the CDR3, the DNA is TGTGCCAGCAGCGTAGGGGGCCGATTCGTGGAGACCCAGTACTTC. Translated, it gives CASSVGGRFVETQYF.

This clonotype was detected many times. V and J are TRBV7-2 and TRBJ1-2; weak D call: TRBD1 (5 bases). The V and J ends lost 0 bases and 7 bases respectively, with 9 bases between them. This CDR3 spans 13 amino acids. Germline lookup yields CDR1 SGHTA and CDR2 FQGNSA. The CDR3 DNA sequence: TGTGCCAGCAGCTTAGCAGGGGAGTTTGGCTACACCTTC. Translated: CASSLAGEFGYTF.

This clonotype appeared once. The CDR3 protein is CASSYRRNTEAFF. The CDR3 nucleotides are TGTGCCAGCAGTTACAGAAGGAACACTGAAGCTTTCTTT. The chain couples TRBV6-5 to TRBJ1-1; D ambiguous. The germline V gene has CDR1 MNHEY and CDR2 SVGAGI. The CDR3 is 13 amino acids. V was pared by 2 bases and J by 1 base, with 5 bases between.

In its sample, this clonotype was seen many times. This chain uses TRBV11-2 with TRBJ2-1, with 9 positions matching TRBD1. Germline CDR1 is SGHAT and CDR2 is FQNNGV. Trimming cost V 4 bases and J 5 bases; bases outside gene matches: 12. This CDR3 region has 17 residues. CDR3 bases: TGTGCCAGCAGCTCCTTGAAAGGACAGGGGCGGAACAATGAGCAGTTCTTC. It specifies CASSSLKGQGRNNEQFF. The full variable domain, in which reference TRBV11-2 and TRBJ2-1 provide the parts outside the CDR3, is EAGVAQSPRYKIIEKRQSVAFWCNPISGHATLYWYQQILGQGPKLLIQFQNNGVVDDSQLPKDRFSAERLKGVDSTLKIQPAKLEDSAVYLCASSSLKGQGRNNEQFFGPGTRLTVL.

The genes are TRBV5-1 and TRBJ1-4; D unresolved. This CDR3 has 15 residues. The ends were cut back, 2 bases at V and 5 bases at J, with 13 bases in the middle. Germline CDR1 reads SGHRS; CDR2 reads YFSETQ. The CDR3 nucleotides are TGCGCCAGCAGCTTCAGGACTAAGGCCAATGAAAAACTGTTTTTT. Residues: CASSFRTKANEKLFF.

This clonotype appeared many times. V and J are TRBV2 and TRBJ2-3; perhaps D is TRBD1 or TRBD2 (6 bases each). Germline assignment: CDR1 SNHLY and CDR2 FYNNEI. The CDR3 is made up of 15 amino acids. V dropped 6 bases and J dropped 3 bases, with 16 bases sitting between them. CDR3 sequence reads: CASRSFGGRTDTQYF. The CDR3 DNA reads TGTGCCAGCAGATCCTTTGGGGGGCGGACAGATACGCAGTATTTT.

This clonotype occurred many times. The chain couples TRBV20-1 to TRBJ2-1; either TRBD1 or TRBD2 may fit D (5 bases each). This CDR3 region has 13 residues. The V and J ends lost 6 bases and 8 bases respectively, with 17 bases between them. Germline CDR1 DFQATT, CDR2 SNEGSKA (reference sequence). Here the CDR3 reads CSADRGGQDEQFF. The DNA of the CDR3 is TGCAGTGCGGACCGGGGCGGGCAGGATGAGCAGTTCTTC.

This clonotype appeared many times. The chain has TRBV6-6 and TRBJ2-5, with TRBD1 matching over 11 bases. CDR1 and CDR2 (germline): MNHNY, SVGAGI (reference sequence). CDR3 length equals 14 residues. V lost 6 bases to trimming and J lost 4 bases; unmatched junction nucleotides: 4. The CDR3 bases are TGTGCCAGCAGCTGGACAGGGGGCTTAGAGACCCAGTACTTC. Translation gives CASSWTGGLETQYF.

On this clonotype itself: Sequence at one end of the junction differs from germline and may be a read error. The CDR3 sequence: CASVQGRYSGNTMYF. CDR3 nucleotides: TGTGCCAGCGTGCAGGGGAGGTACTCTGGAAACACCATGTATTTT. The chain joins TRBV25-1 to TRBJ1-3, with D perhaps matching TRBD1 (6 bases). CDR1 and CDR2 (germline): MGHDK, SYGVNS. This CDR3 spans 15 amino acids.